This TCR beta chain is from a study of blood T cell repertoires in COVID-19. Study background: T cells, B-cell-depleted T cells, or PBMCs provided the cDNA or gDNA that served as material.

Original methodology: Reference gene primers were amplified, and this amplification served to estimate nucleated cell counts. Clones were sequenced by immunoSEQ multiplex PCR, and TCRdb holds only the in-frame ones, with some missing. V and J calls and clone size are as listed in that table; D and trimming were resolved from the DNA. Here the sample spans approximately 150,000 clones, around four fifths being singletons. The germline V and J ends were trimmed by 7 bases and 4 bases, with 13 bases remaining between them. CDR3 size: 13 residues. Sequencing was done on a sample of peripheral blood. The V and J genes are TRBV12-3 or TRBV12-4 and TRBJ1-2, with D possibly matching TRBD1 (5 bases). The receptor was isolated from a woman in her 70s who had recovered from COVID-19. The chain's CDR3 is CASTPPGGYGYTF. The CDR3 region has the DNA TGTGCCAGCACTCCCCCCGGGGGCTATGGCTACACCTTC.